Following are 18 T cell receptor beta chains from one sample sequenced in a study of blood T cells in healthy people across ages. Through a sample-barcoded 5' primer and a J-beta primer mix, a second PCR was run for roughly 6 to 11 cycles. From the 5' RACE reads, TCRdb called clonotypes with MiXCR, one entry per CDR3 protein. This table holds hundreds of thousands of distinct CDR3 sequences, 48% found once. Input material: blood. These receptors were collected from a man aged 25 to 40 in good health.

The chain is built from TRBV7-2 and TRBJ2-2; TRBD2 agrees at 8 bases. The length of the CDR3 is 15 residues. From germline, CDR1 is SGHTA and CDR2 FQGNSA. V lost 6 bases to trimming and J lost 1 base; unmatched junction nucleotides: 4. The CDR3 here is CASSPGRVNTGELFF. In DNA, the CDR3 is TGTGCCAGCAGTCCCGGGAGGGTGAACACCGGGGAGCTGTTTTTT.

The sample holds a few counts of this clonotype. The gene calls are TRBV12-3 or TRBV12-4 and TRBJ2-1, with TRBD2 as a possible D gene (6 bases). CDR3 length equals 15 residues. The V and J ends lost 5 bases and 2 bases respectively, with 13 bases between them. The CDR3 region is CASSPRGRPYNEQFF. CDR3 DNA: TGTGCCAGCAGTCCCCGGGGGAGGCCCTACAATGAGCAGTTCTTC.

This clonotype came up a few times. One end of the junction is discordant with germline, which a read error may explain. This chain links TRBV7-7 with TRBJ2-5, with D tentatively TRBD1 (5 bases). Germline V CDR1 and CDR2: SSHAT, FNYEAQ (reference sequence). The CDR3 is 15 residues long. In DNA form, the CDR3 reads TGTGCTAGCAGCCCTTCCGACAGTTTAATAGGGACCCAGTACTTC. This sequence encodes CASSPSDSLIGTQYF.

This sequence joins TRBV6-1 and TRBJ1-4; 8 bases align to TRBD1. With 4 bases clipped from V and 7 bases from J, the junction kept 5 bases outside the gene matches. The CDR3 totals 14 residues. CDR1 and CDR2 from the germline V gene are MNHNS and SASEGT. The CDR3 sequence: CASSGNRGSEKLFF. The CDR3 DNA reads TGTGCCAGCAGTGGAAACAGGGGGAGTGAAAAACTGTTTTTT.

The gene calls are TRBV20-1 and TRBJ2-1; TRBD1 matches 7 bases. Germline V lookup: CDR1 DFQATT, CDR2 SNEGSKA (reference sequence). The junction had 5 bases not matched to a gene; V was cut back by 1 base and J by 2 bases. The CDR3 is made up of 15 amino acids. CDR3 nucleotide sequence: TGCAGTGCTAGAGCCCCCGGGACAGCCTACAATGAGCAGTTCTTC. Amino acid sequence: CSARAPGTAYNEQFF.

V is TRBV29-1 and J is TRBJ2-7; the match to TRBD1 covers 9 bases. The CDR3 has 17 residues. Germline assignment: CDR1 SQVTM and CDR2 ANQGSEA. V shed 5 bases and J 0 bases; nucleotides not matched to a gene: 14. DNA for the CDR3: TGCAGCGTTTGGGGGGAACGGGGACAGGGCATCTCCTACGAGCAGTACTTC. Its translation: CSVWGERGQGISYEQYF.

The rearrangement joins TRBV20-1 to TRBJ2-3, with D unresolved. Trimming took off 3 bases at V and 8 bases at J, with 12 bases between the two ends. Germline CDR1 and CDR2: DFQATT and SNEGSKA (reference sequence). This CDR3 contains 12 residues. The CDR3 DNA reads as TGCAGTGCTAGGCATCGAAAGGGTACGCAGTATTTT. Encoded protein: CSARHRKGTQYF.

A few counts support this clonotype. The chain employs TRBV2 and TRBJ2-5; maybe TRBD1 (6 bases). Germline assignment: CDR1 SNHLY and CDR2 FYNNEI. CDR3 length equals 15 residues. V was shortened by 5 bases and J by 1 base, with 14 bases between the two germline ends. The CDR3 here is CASSQQGTFQETQYF. CDR3 nucleotides: TGTGCCAGCAGTCAACAAGGGACATTCCAAGAGACCCAGTACTTC.

This clonotype was picked up a small number of times. This sequence joins TRBV6-1 and TRBJ2-7; a weak D match, TRBD2 (6 bases). The ends were cut back, 1 base at V and 2 bases at J, with 9 bases in the middle. Germline assignment: CDR1 MNHNS and CDR2 SASEGT. This CDR3 region has 14 residues. In DNA form, the CDR3 reads TGTGCCAGCAGTGAAGAGGGAGGCACCTACGAGCAGTACTTC. It translates to CASSEEGGTYEQYF.

Only a few counts were recorded for this clonotype. The rearrangement uses TRBV12-3 or TRBV12-4 and TRBJ1-2, with D tentatively TRBD1 (5 bases). The germline V and J ends were trimmed by 8 bases and 9 bases, with 25 bases remaining between them. This CDR3 region has 15 residues. Written as DNA, the CDR3 is TGTGCCAGCGGAGACGGGGGGACGGGGGGATATCGCTACACCTTC. It encodes CASGDGGTGGYRYTF.

The rearrangement joins TRBV27 to TRBJ2-7; D gene unclear. Germline-derived CDR1 and CDR2 are MNHEY and SMNVEV (reference sequence). Trimming shortened V by 2 bases and J by 3 bases, and 14 bases separated the two germline ends. The CDR3 has 15 residues. CDR3 bases: TGTGCCAGCAGTTTAAGGTCCTCTGCCTTCTACGAGCAGTACTTC. It codes for CASSLRSSAFYEQYF.

J is TRBJ1-6 and V is TRBV6-5; TRBD1 is a possible D gene (6 bases). Trimming took 5 bases from V and 7 from J, leaving 15 bases between them. The germline V gene has CDR1 MNHEY and CDR2 SVGAGI. CDR3 length: 15 residues. The CDR3 region has the DNA TGTGCCAGCAGTCTGACAGGAGACGTAAATTCACCCCTCCACTTT. Its protein product is CASSLTGDVNSPLHF.

The chain uses TRBV6-2 or TRBV6-3 and TRBJ2-2; possible D gene TRBD2, 5 bases. V was cut by 6 bases and J by 5 bases, with 10 bases left in between. CDR3 length: 13 amino acids. The germline CDR1 and CDR2 sequences are MNHEY and SVGEGT. The CDR3 bases are TGTGCCAGCAGCGGACTGAGGACCGGGGAGCTGTTTTTT. It is translated as CASSGLRTGELFF.

The chain couples TRBV20-1 to TRBJ1-2; D gene unclear. This CDR3 comprises 14 residues. Germline CDR1 is DFQATT and CDR2 is SNEGSKA (reference sequence). Trimming stripped 3 bases from V and 2 bases from J, with 13 bases between. CDR3 nucleotides: TGCAGTGCTAGTGATGAGGCTGACAACTATGGCTACACCTTC. Protein: CSASDEADNYGYTF.

This clonotype was found once. This rearrangement joins TRBV3-1 to TRBJ1-6; 8 bases agree with TRBD1. Unmatched junction bases numbered 12, after V lost 4 bases and J lost 7 bases. The CDR3 runs to 17 residues. The germline V gene encodes CDR1 LGHDT and CDR2 YNNKEL (reference sequence). The CDR3 loop is CASSPLSTGVGNSPLHF. CDR3 nucleotides: TGTGCCAGCAGCCCGTTATCGACAGGGGTAGGGAATTCACCCCTCCACTTT.

The chain is built from TRBV7-2 and TRBJ2-3, with 8 bases matching TRBD2. The CDR3 sequence is 14 residues long. Germline CDR1 reads SGHTA; CDR2 reads FQGNSA. J gave up 8 bases and V 5 bases, and 9 bases lay outside the gene matches. In DNA form, the CDR3 reads TGTGCCAGCAGCCCGACCGGGACTAGGGGTACGCAGTATTTT. Translating it yields CASSPTGTRGTQYF.

This clonotype was detected only a few times. The V gene is TRBV24-1, the J gene TRBJ1-1; D is ambiguous. The CDR3 length is 12 residues. Trimming took off 0 bases at V and 8 bases at J, with 6 bases between the two ends. Germline-derived CDR1 and CDR2 are KGHDR and SFDVKD. CDR3 sequence (DNA): TGTGCCACCAGTGATTTGTCGGAAGAAGCTTTCTTT. Protein: CATSDLSEEAFF.

The rearrangement uses TRBV6-1 and TRBJ1-6; 8 bases fit TRBD1. V lost 2 bases and J lost 7; bases outside the gene matches: 4. Germline lookup yields CDR1 MNHNS and CDR2 SASEGT. The CDR3 has 15 amino acids. Written as DNA, the CDR3 is TGTGCCAGCAGTGAATTCCGACAGGGGAATTCACCCCTCCACTTT. Residues: CASSEFRQGNSPLHF.